Below, 16 T cell receptor beta chains from the same sample are listed, as sequenced in a study of T cell changes during pregnancy in multiple sclerosis. Some clones are missing from TCRdb's copy, which holds only in-frame ones; the method was immunoSEQ multiplex PCR. The repertoire holds 45,000 to 70,000 clones, with about 90% as singletons. This material consisted of CD4+ T cells from peripheral blood mononuclear cells, taken after pregnancy. These receptors were obtained from a female donor with multiple sclerosis, enrolled in a pregnancy study.

This clone was seen more than once but under ten times. This chain uses TRBV4-2 with TRBJ1-5; D may be TRBD1 (6 bases). Per the germline V gene, CDR1 is LGHNA and CDR2 is YNFKEQ. Trimming shortened V by 0 bases and J by 5 bases, and 14 bases separated the two germline ends. This CDR3 has 16 residues. In DNA, the CDR3 is TGTGCCAGCAGCCAAGATTTGTACAGGGCTCATCAGCCCCAGCATTTT. This codes for CASSQDLYRAHQPQHF.

V and J are TRBV7-9 and TRBJ1-2; no firm D call. The germline V gene has CDR1 SEHNR and CDR2 FQNEAQ (reference sequence). Trimming took 3 bases from V and 6 from J, leaving 11 bases between them. The CDR3 spans 13 residues. The CDR3 DNA follows: TGTGCCAGCAGCTTGGAGGGCATTGATGGCTACACCTTC. Translating it yields CASSLEGIDGYTF.

The rearrangement uses TRBV19 and TRBJ2-7, with TRBD1 matching 9 bases. Germline V gives CDR1 LNHDA, CDR2 SQIVND (reference sequence). J gave up 6 bases and V 1 base, and 7 bases lay outside the gene matches. CDR3 size: 15 residues. CDR3 nucleotide sequence: TGTGCCAGTAGTATAGGGGACAGGGCATTAAGCGAGCAGTACTTC. Protein sequence: CASSIGDRALSEQYF.

This clone was picked up a small number of times. The chain recombines TRBV2 with TRBJ1-1; no clear D gene. Per germline, CDR1 SNHLY and CDR2 FYNNEI. The CDR3 is 15 amino acids. V shed 3 bases and J shed 5 bases, with 16 bases lying between them. CDR3 coding DNA: TGTGCCAGCAGTGAGAATTCAGTGGGAGGGACTGAAGCTTTCTTT. Protein product: CASSENSVGGTEAFF.

The chain carries TRBV10-3 and TRBJ1-1, with 10 bases lining up with TRBD1. Unmatched junction bases numbered 1, after V lost 6 bases and J lost 0 bases. This CDR3 spans 14 amino acids. In germline, CDR1 is ENHRY, CDR2 SYGVKD. CDR3 sequence (DNA): TGTGCCATCAGGACAGGGGGCCTGAACACTGAAGCTTTCTTT. Protein: CAIRTGGLNTEAFF.

V usage is TRBV19 and J usage is TRBJ1-6; D unresolved. CDR3 length: 14 amino acids. V lost 6 bases and J 10 bases, leaving 16 bases between the germline ends. The germline CDR1 and CDR2 sequences are LNHDA and SQIVND (reference sequence). The CDR3 protein is CASSSRTLPSPLHF. CDR3 nucleotide sequence: TGTGCCAGTAGCTCTCGGACTCTTCCCTCACCCCTCCACTTT.

The V gene is TRBV19, the J gene TRBJ2-7; TRBD2 matches 8 bases. V dropped 7 bases and J dropped 5; count of bases not matched to a gene: 10. The CDR3 length is 14 residues. CDR1 LNHDA and CDR2 SQIVND come from the germline V gene (reference sequence). This chain's CDR3 is CASNRGGLQDEQYF. DNA of the CDR3: TGTGCCAGTAACCGCGGGGGGCTTCAGGACGAGCAGTACTTC. Full variable domain (rest looked up from reference TRBV19 and TRBJ2-7): DGGITQSPKYLFRKEGQNVTLSCEQNLNHDAMYWYRQDPGQGLRLIYYSQIVNDFQKGDIAEGYSVSREKKESFPLTVTSAQKNPTAFYLCASNRGGLQDEQYFGPGTRLTVT.

This clone was seen more than once but under ten times. In DNA, the CDR3 is TGTGCCAGCAGCTTAGGGGGGCAGGCTGAAGCTTTCTTT. This codes for CASSLGGQAEAFF. V and J are TRBV11-2 and TRBJ1-1; perhaps TRBD1 as D (6 bases). The germline gives CDR1 SGHAT, CDR2 FQNNGV. This CDR3 comprises 13 residues. V lost 1 base and J lost 6, with 9 bases in between.

The chain employs TRBV19 and TRBJ2-1; TRBD1 matches 10 bases. The V gene end was trimmed by 6 bases and the J gene end by 7 bases; junction bases not matched to a gene: 6. Germline loops: CDR1 LNHDA, CDR2 SQIVND (reference sequence). The CDR3 is 14 residues long. The CDR3 DNA reads as TGTGCCAGTAGGAGACAGGGGGCGCAGAATGAGCAGTTCTTC. As protein: CASRRQGAQNEQFF.

The J gene is TRBJ2-3, the V gene TRBV5-1; possibly TRBD2 for D (5 bases). Per germline, CDR1 SGHRS and CDR2 YFSETQ. The ends were cut back, 0 bases at V and 2 bases at J, with 7 bases in the middle. This CDR3 region has 14 residues. CDR3 loop: CASSLGGLTDTQYF. Here the CDR3 DNA reads TGCGCCAGCAGCTTGGGAGGACTCACAGATACGCAGTATTTT.

The chain joins TRBV19 to TRBJ1-2; 9 nucleotides line up with TRBD1. CDR3 length: 16 amino acids. The junction had 14 bases not matched to a gene; V was cut back by 3 bases and J by 9 bases. Germline V CDR1 and CDR2: LNHDA, SQIVND (reference sequence). CDR3 DNA: TGTGCCAGTAGTATGGAACGGACAGGGGTTCATCGACGCTACACCTTC. Encoded protein: CASSMERTGVHRRYTF.

V usage is TRBV9 and J usage is TRBJ1-2; 10 nucleotides align to TRBD1. CDR3 length: 13 amino acids. In germline, CDR1 is SGDLS, CDR2 YYNGEE. The J segment lost 2 bases and the V segment lost 5 bases, leaving 0 bases of the junction unmatched. CDR3 sequence: CASRTGGNYGYTF. The CDR3 DNA sequence: TGTGCCAGCAGGACAGGGGGCAACTATGGCTACACCTTC.

The rearrangement joins TRBV18 to TRBJ1-1; TRBD1 might be the D (6 bases). V dropped 0 bases and J dropped 3 bases, with 8 bases sitting between them. Germline V gene sequence: CDR1 KGHSH, CDR2 LQKENI. This CDR3 comprises 14 residues. The CDR3 loop is CASSPPAGDTEAFF. For the CDR3, the DNA is TGTGCCAGCTCACCACCAGCAGGGGACACTGAAGCTTTCTTT.

V usage is TRBV10-3 and J usage is TRBJ2-7, with a weak D call TRBD2 (5 bases). This CDR3 is built from 13 residues. The germline gives CDR1 ENHRY, CDR2 SYGVKD. Trimming shortened V by 5 bases and J by 1 base, and 9 bases separated the two germline ends. The CDR3 DNA follows: TGTGCCATCAGTAATCTAGCTTCCTACGAGCAGTACTTC. Encoded protein: CAISNLASYEQYF.

This clone came up once. V gene TRBV4-3 combines with J gene TRBJ2-3, with D tentatively TRBD2 (7 bases). V lost 3 bases, J lost 0 bases, and 19 bases lay in between. Germline values: CDR1 LGHNA, CDR2 YSLEER. CDR3 length equals 18 residues. This CDR3 is CASSQGWGGAPSTDTQYF. DNA for the CDR3: TGCGCCAGCAGCCAGGGTTGGGGGGGCGCCCCTAGCACAGATACGCAGTATTTT.

V usage is TRBV25-1 and J usage is TRBJ1-4; the D is unclear. CDR3 length: 14 amino acids. Trimming removed 9 bases from V and 8 bases from J, with 19 bases in between. Per germline, CDR1 MGHDK and CDR2 SYGVNS. The CDR3, as DNA: TGTGCCAGTTCCTACGGGATGCTAAACGAAAAACTGTTTTTT. The encoded protein is CASSYGMLNEKLFF.